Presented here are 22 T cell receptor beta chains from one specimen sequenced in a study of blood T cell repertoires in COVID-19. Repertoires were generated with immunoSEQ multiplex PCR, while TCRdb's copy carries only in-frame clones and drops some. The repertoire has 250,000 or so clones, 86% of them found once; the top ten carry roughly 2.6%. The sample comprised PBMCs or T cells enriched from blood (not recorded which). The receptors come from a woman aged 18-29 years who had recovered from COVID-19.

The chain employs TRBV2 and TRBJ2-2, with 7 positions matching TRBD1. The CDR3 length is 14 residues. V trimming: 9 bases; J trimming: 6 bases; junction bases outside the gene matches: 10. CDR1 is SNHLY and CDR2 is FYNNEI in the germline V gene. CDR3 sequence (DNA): TGTGCCAGTTCTCGGCTACAGGGGCCCGGGGAGCTGTTTTTT. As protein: CASSRLQGPGELFF. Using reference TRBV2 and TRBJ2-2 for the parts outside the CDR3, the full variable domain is EPEVTQTPSHQVTQMGQEVILRCVPISNHLYFYWYRQILGQKVEFLVSFYNNEISEKSEIFDDQFSVERPDGSNFTLKIRSTKLEDSAMYFCASSRLQGPGELFFGEGSRLTVL.

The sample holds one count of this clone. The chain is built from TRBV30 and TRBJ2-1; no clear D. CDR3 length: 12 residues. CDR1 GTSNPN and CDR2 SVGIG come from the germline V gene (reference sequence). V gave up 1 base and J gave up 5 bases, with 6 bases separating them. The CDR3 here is CAWSGYNNEQFF. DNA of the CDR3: TGTGCCTGGAGTGGCTATAACAATGAGCAGTTCTTC.

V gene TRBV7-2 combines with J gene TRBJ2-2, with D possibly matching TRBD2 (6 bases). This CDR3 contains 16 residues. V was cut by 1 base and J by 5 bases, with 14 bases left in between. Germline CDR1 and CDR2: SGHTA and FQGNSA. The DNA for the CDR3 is TGTGCCAGCAGCTTAGGAAGGACGGGGGAGACCGGGGAGCTGTTTTTT. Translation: CASSLGRTGETGELFF.

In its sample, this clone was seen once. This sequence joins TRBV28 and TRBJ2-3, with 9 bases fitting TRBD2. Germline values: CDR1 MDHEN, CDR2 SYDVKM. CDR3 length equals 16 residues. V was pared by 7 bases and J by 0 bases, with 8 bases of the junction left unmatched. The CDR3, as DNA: TGTGCCAGCACGAGACTAGCGGACACTAGCACAGATACGCAGTATTTT. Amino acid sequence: CASTRLADTSTDTQYF. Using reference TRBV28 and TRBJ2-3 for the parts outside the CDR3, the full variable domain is DVKVTQSSRYLVKRTGEKVFLECVQDMDHENMFWYRQDPGLGLRLIYFSYDVKMKEKGDIPEGYSVSREKKERFSLILESASTNQTSMYLCASTRLADTSTDTQYFGPGTRLTVL.

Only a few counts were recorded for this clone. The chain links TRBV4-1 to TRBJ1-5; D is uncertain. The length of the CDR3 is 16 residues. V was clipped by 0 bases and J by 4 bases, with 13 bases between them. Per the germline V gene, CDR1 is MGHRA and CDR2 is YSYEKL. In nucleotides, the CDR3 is TGCGCCAGCAGCCAAGATGAAGTGAGCGCGAATCAGCCCCAGCATTTT. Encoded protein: CASSQDEVSANQPQHF.

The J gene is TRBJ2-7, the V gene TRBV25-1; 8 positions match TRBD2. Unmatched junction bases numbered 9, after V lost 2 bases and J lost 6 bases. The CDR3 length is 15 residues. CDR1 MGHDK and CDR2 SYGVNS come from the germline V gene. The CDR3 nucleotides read TGTGCCAGCAGTGAAAGGACTAGCTATCTCCGCGAGCAGTACTTC. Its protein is CASSERTSYLREQYF.

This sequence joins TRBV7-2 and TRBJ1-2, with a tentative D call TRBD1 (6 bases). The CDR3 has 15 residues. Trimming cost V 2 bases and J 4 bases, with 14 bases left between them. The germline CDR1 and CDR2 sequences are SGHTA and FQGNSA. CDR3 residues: CASSLKGESSYGYTF. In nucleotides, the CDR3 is TGTGCCAGCAGCTTAAAGGGGGAATCTAGCTATGGCTACACCTTC.

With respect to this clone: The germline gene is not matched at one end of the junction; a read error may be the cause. The CDR3 DNA reads TGTGCCCGCAGTTATTGGGGCGGGGGGGGCGGGCCCTACAATGAGCAGTTCTTC. Amino acids: CARSYWGGGGGPYNEQFF. The chain links TRBV6-2 or TRBV6-3 to TRBJ2-1, with 9 nucleotides matching TRBD2. The CDR3 sequence is 18 residues long. Germline V CDR1 and CDR2: MNHEY, SVGEGT.

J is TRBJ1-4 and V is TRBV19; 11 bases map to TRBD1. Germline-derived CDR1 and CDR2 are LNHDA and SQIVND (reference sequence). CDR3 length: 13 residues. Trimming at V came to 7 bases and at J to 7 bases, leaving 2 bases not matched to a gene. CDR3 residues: CASKGQGVEKLFF. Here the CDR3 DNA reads TGTGCCAGTAAGGGACAGGGGGTTGAAAAACTGTTTTTT.

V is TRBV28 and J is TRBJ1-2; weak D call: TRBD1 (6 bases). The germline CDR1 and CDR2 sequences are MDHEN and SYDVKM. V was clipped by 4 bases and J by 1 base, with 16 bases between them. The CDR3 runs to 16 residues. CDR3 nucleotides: TGTGCCAGCAGTTGGGACGAGGACAGTAATAACTATGGCTACACCTTC. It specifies CASSWDEDSNNYGYTF.

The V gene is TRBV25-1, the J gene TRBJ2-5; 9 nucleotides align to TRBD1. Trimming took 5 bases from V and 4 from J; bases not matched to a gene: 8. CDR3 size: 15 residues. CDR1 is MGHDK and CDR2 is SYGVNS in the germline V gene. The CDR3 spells CASSPPRDRAETQYF. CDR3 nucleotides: TGTGCCAGCAGTCCCCCAAGGGACAGGGCAGAGACCCAGTACTTC.

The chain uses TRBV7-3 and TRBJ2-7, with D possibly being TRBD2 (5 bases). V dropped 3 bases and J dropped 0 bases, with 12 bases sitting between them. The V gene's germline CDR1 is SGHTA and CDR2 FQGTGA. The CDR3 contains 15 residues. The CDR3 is CASSFGPGTSYEQYF. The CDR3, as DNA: TGTGCCAGCAGCTTCGGCCCGGGAACCTCCTACGAGCAGTACTTC.

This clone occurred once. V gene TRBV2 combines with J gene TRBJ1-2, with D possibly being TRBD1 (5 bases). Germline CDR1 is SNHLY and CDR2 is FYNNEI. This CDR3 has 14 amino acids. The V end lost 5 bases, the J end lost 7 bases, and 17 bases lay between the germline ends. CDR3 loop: CASSFDRAQSGYTF. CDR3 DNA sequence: TGTGCCAGCAGTTTCGACAGAGCCCAGTCTGGCTACACCTTC. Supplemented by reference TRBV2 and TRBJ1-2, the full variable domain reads EPEVTQTPSHQVTQMGQEVILRCVPISNHLYFYWYRQILGQKVEFLVSFYNNEISEKSEIFDDQFSVERPDGSNFTLKIRSTKLEDSAMYFCASSFDRAQSGYTFGSGTRLTVV.

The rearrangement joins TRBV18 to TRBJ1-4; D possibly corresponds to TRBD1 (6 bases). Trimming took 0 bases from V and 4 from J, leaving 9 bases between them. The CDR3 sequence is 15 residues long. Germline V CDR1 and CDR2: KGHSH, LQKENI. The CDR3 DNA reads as TGTGCCAGCTCACCACCGGGGGCGATTAATGAAAAACTGTTTTTT. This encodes CASSPPGAINEKLFF.

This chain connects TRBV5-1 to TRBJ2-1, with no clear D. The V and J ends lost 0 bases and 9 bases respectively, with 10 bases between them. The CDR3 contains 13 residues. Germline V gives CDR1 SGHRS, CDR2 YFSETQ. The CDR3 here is CASSLDPASEQFF. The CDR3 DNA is TGCGCCAGCAGCTTGGACCCCGCTAGTGAGCAGTTCTTC.

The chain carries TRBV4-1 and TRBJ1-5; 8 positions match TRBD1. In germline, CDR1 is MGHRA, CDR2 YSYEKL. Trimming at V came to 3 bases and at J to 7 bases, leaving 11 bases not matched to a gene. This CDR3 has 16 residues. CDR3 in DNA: TGCGCCAGCAGCCAGATTACAGGGGGAAGAAGACAGCCCCAGCATTTT. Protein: CASSQITGGRRQPQHF.

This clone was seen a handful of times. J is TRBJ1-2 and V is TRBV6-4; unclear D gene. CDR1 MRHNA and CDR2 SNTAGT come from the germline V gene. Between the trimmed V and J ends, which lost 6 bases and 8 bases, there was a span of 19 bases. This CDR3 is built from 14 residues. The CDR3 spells CASRKTPELGGYTF. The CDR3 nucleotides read TGTGCCAGCAGAAAGACCCCGGAGCTCGGAGGCTACACCTTC.

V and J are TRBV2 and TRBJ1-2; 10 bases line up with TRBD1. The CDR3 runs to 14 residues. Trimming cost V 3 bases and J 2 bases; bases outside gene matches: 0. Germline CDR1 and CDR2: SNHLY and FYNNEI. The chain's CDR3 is CASSETGGNYGYTF. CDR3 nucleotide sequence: TGTGCCAGCAGTGAGACAGGGGGCAACTATGGCTACACCTTC.

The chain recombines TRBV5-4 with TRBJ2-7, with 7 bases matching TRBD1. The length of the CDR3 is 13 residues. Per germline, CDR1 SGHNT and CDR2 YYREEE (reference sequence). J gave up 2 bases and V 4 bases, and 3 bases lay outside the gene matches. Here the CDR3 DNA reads TGTGCCAGCAGCCTGACAGGGACCTACGAGCAGTACTTC. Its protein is CASSLTGTYEQYF.

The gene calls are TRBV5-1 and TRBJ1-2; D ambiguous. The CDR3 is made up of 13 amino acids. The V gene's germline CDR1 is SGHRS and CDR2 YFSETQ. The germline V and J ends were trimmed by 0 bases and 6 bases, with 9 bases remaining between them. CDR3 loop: CASSLGFADGYTF. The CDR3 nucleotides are TGCGCCAGCAGCTTGGGGTTTGCAGATGGCTACACCTTC.

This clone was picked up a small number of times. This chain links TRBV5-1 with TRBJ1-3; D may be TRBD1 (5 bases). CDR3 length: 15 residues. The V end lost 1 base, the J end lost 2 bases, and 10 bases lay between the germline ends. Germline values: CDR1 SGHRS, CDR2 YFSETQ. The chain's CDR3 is CASSLSGQTGNTIYF. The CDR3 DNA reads TGCGCCAGCAGCTTGTCAGGGCAGACTGGAAACACCATATATTTT.

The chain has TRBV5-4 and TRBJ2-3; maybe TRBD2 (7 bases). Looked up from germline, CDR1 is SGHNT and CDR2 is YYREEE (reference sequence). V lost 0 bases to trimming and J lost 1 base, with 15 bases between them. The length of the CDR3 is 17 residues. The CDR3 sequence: CASSLGTRGGGTDTQYF. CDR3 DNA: TGTGCCAGCAGCTTGGGGACTAGAGGGGGGGGCACAGATACGCAGTATTTT.